What follows are 11 T cell receptor beta chains derived from one specimen sequenced in a study of cytomegalovirus exposure and HLA in healthy donors. The PCR made use of 60 Vbeta and 13 Jbeta primers. Clones were read by immunoSEQ multiplex PCR, and TCRdb kept only the in-frame ones, dropping some. The repertoire holds 100,000 or so clones, with 81% as singletons. The specimen was PBMCs. The source is a human donor in good health.

The chain combines TRBV9 with TRBJ2-1; 8 bases agree with TRBD2. V gave up 3 bases and J gave up 4 bases; unmatched junction bases: 6. Looked up from germline, CDR1 is SGDLS and CDR2 is YYNGEE. CDR3 size: 15 residues. This CDR3 is CASSGSGTSYNEQFF. CDR3 sequence (DNA): TGTGCCAGCAGCGGTAGCGGGACCTCTTACAATGAGCAGTTCTTC.

This clone was counted between two and nine times. The chain links TRBV28 to TRBJ2-1; the D is unclear. CDR3 length equals 14 residues. The germline CDR1 and CDR2 sequences are MDHEN and SYDVKM. Trimming stripped 3 bases from V and 6 bases from J, with 12 bases between. CDR3 coding DNA: TGTGCCAGCAGTTTTAGAGGCCCCTCCAATGAGCAGTTCTTC. This encodes CASSFRGPSNEQFF.

The chain carries TRBV19 and TRBJ1-1, with 7 bases aligning to TRBD1. Trimming cost V 5 bases and J 4 bases; bases outside gene matches: 10. The germline V gene has CDR1 LNHDA and CDR2 SQIVND (reference sequence). The CDR3 sequence is 15 residues long. CDR3: CASSPSPGQFTEAFF. In nucleotides, the CDR3 is TGTGCCAGTAGTCCGAGCCCGGGACAGTTCACTGAAGCTTTCTTT.

V is TRBV30 and J is TRBJ2-7; 11 bases agree with TRBD2. This CDR3 is 13 amino acids long. With V trimmed by 4 bases and J by 3 bases, 2 bases remained unmatched. Germline V gives CDR1 GTSNPN, CDR2 SVGIG (reference sequence). The CDR3 reads CAWTGLAGYEQYF. The CDR3 region has the DNA TGTGCCTGGACCGGACTAGCGGGCTACGAGCAGTACTTC.

V is TRBV7-6 and J is TRBJ2-7; a weak D match, TRBD1 (6 bases). The CDR3 has 15 amino acids. Germline V lookup: CDR1 SGHVS, CDR2 FNYEAQ. Trimming removed 5 bases from V and 1 base from J, with 15 bases in between. CDR3 in DNA: TGTGCCAGCAGCATCTCGGGACAACTTTCCTACGAGCAGTACTTC. This encodes CASSISGQLSYEQYF. Complete variable domain (other parts from reference TRBV7-6 and TRBJ2-7): GAGVSQSPRYKVTKRGQDVALRCDPISGHVSLYWYRQALGQGPEFLTYFNYEAQQDKSGLPNDRFSAERPEGSISTLTIQRTEQRDSAMYRCASSISGQLSYEQYFGPGTRLTVT.

V usage is TRBV15 and J usage is TRBJ1-1; D may be TRBD1 (5 bases). From germline, CDR1 is LNHNV and CDR2 YYDKDF (reference sequence). There are 14 residues in the CDR3. V was trimmed by 5 bases and J by 11 bases, leaving 21 bases between them. The DNA for the CDR3 is TGTGCCACCAGCCCAGGGCGCCCTATTTTCAAGGCTTTCTTT. It codes for CATSPGRPIFKAFF.

The chain carries TRBV7-3 and TRBJ2-7, with D maybe TRBD2 (6 bases). Trimming stripped 5 bases from V and 4 bases from J, with 12 bases between. The length of the CDR3 is 13 residues. Germline CDR1 reads SGHTA; CDR2 reads FQGTGA. CDR3 protein: CASSPPGGYEQYF. The CDR3, as DNA: TGTGCCAGCAGCCCCCCCGGGGGTTACGAGCAGTACTTC.

For the CDR3, the DNA is TGTGCCAGCAGCCAAGATGGACTAGCGGGATACAATGAGCAGTTCTTC. Amino acid sequence: CASSQDGLAGYNEQFF. The chain combines TRBV4-2 with TRBJ2-1; 12 nucleotides line up with TRBD2. Germline V gene lookup returns CDR1 LGHNA and CDR2 YNFKEQ. The junction had 1 base not matched to a gene; V was cut back by 0 bases and J by 4 bases. This CDR3 region has 16 residues.

The CDR3 region is CASSYSSGRNNEQFF. In DNA form, the CDR3 reads TGTGCCAGCAGCTACAGTAGCGGGAGAAACAATGAGCAGTTCTTC. The chain couples TRBV9 to TRBJ2-1, with 9 bases that match TRBD2. With 4 bases clipped from V and 5 bases from J, the junction kept 7 bases outside the gene matches. Germline V lookup: CDR1 SGDLS, CDR2 YYNGEE. This CDR3 is 15 amino acids long.

This chain uses TRBV7-9 with TRBJ2-2; no clear D gene. Per germline, CDR1 SEHNR and CDR2 FQNEAQ (reference sequence). The CDR3 runs 14 residues. Trimming pared 1 base from V and 6 bases from J, leaving 9 bases between. CDR3 DNA sequence: TGTGCCAGCAGCTTAGAACTTAATCCCGGGGAGCTGTTTTTT. Translation: CASSLELNPGELFF.

The chain uses TRBV9 and TRBJ1-2; TRBD1 matches 8 bases. The CDR3 sequence is 13 residues long. Germline V gene data show CDR1 as SGDLS and CDR2 as YYNGEE. J lost 4 bases, V lost 5 bases, and 4 bases had no gene match. CDR3 region: CASRRTGPYGYTF. CDR3 bases: TGTGCCAGCAGACGGACAGGGCCCTATGGCTACACCTTC.